This TCR beta chain was captured in a study of CD8 T cells in cerebrospinal fluid in Alzheimer's disease (dated by TCRdb to between 2020 and 2021). Context from the whole study: The study used two single-cell methods, plate-based nested PCR sequencing and droplet-based sequencing, to evaluate clonal expansion of CSF T cells. This study tested whether clonally expanded T cells could be found in cerebrospinal fluid from healthy elderly individuals and from patients with neurodegenerative disease. The droplet-based CSF analysis comparing patients with controls included about ten healthy controls (roughly 11,000 cells) and about ten patients with MCI or Alzheimer's disease (more than 10,000 cells). The CSF gene-expression analysis, which included patients with Parkinson's disease, covered a total of some 24 samples. What the study reported, not specific to this receptor: Only samples with detectable clones went into the overall clonality comparison: roughly 11 healthy, 5 MCI, 5 AD, and 6 PD. When data were pooled, 4 of 6 Alzheimer's patients but only 1 of 10 healthy subjects had a highly expanded clone, defined as at least 3% of TCRs. A higher percentage of TCRs was made up by the largest CSF clone in patients with MCI or Alzheimer's disease than in controls. It was cautioned by the authors that a causal link between EBV and Alzheimer's disease is not established by the detection of EBV-specific TCRs in CSF. The EBV-specific clones were neither the most highly expanded clones nor enriched among patients.

None of the participants had acute infectious disease, and every participant was in good physical condition. Neurodegeneration in patients was confirmed using biomarkers including neurofilament, amyloid-beta and tau. A live/dead marker was used to sort live CSF cells for droplet-based sequencing. CSF was obtained by lumbar puncture, and immune cells were pelleted by centrifugation at 300g. CSF samples were checked for red blood cells, and any sample contaminated with blood was excluded. CSF cells were cryopreserved by placing the cells in freezing medium, freezing the cells overnight at -80 degrees C, and then storing the cells in liquid nitrogen. Before analysis, CSF samples had been stored for less than seven months. CDR3 length: 11 amino acids, cysteine to phenylalanine. DNA was not recorded. CDR1 and CDR2 (MNHNS, SASEGT) derive from the germline V gene. No count is given, but going by its frequency this clonotype is medium-sized (0.01 to 0.1%). It lacks a known antigen.

Library generation was performed with 10x single-cell sequencing. CSF cells were profiled with 10X Genomics single-cell V(D)J and 5' gene-expression libraries. An Illumina NextSeq550 was used to sequence the CSF single-cell TCR libraries. The source study handled its data this way. V(D)J reads were aligned to the vdj-GRCh38 alts ensemble 2.0.0 reference and processed with the Cell Ranger vdj pipeline. A clonotype was defined as a group of cell barcodes sharing the same set of productive CDR3 nucleotide sequences. To link clonality with transcriptional profiles, clonotype information was incorporated into Seurat v3.0 gene-expression metadata. Any CSF cell with more than 1,800 genes, more than 7,500 UMIs or more than 10% mitochondrial reads was removed. To identify TCRs with known antigen specificity, CDR3-beta sequences were compared against VDJdb. The network analysis of clone sharing was performed with the R package qgraph and was limited to TCRs that had complete alpha and beta chains. Reads reprocessed by TCRdb are summarized as one entry per CDR3 protein sequence, and DNA is absent. These V and J calls derive from TCRdb rather than the authors' analysis. This specimen's table enumerates approximately 1,500 distinct CDR3 sequences. The top ten clonotypes cover roughly 9% of the sample.

This sequence was found in a human donor with mild cognitive impairment. Recombination connected TRBV6-1 to TRBJ2-7. Sample: cerebrospinal fluid. CDR3 protein: CASSEHLEQYF.